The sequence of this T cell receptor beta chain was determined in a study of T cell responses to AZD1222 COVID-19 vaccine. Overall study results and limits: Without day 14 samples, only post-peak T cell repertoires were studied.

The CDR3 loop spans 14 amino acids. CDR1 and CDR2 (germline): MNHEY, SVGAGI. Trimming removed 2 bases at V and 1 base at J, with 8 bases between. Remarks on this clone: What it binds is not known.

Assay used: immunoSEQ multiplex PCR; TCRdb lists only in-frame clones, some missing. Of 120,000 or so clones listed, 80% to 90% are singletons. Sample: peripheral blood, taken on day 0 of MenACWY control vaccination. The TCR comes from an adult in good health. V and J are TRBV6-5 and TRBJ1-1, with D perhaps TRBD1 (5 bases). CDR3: CASSYGGGNTEAFF. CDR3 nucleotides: TGTGCCAGCAGTTACGGGGGGGGGAACACTGAAGCTTTCTTT.